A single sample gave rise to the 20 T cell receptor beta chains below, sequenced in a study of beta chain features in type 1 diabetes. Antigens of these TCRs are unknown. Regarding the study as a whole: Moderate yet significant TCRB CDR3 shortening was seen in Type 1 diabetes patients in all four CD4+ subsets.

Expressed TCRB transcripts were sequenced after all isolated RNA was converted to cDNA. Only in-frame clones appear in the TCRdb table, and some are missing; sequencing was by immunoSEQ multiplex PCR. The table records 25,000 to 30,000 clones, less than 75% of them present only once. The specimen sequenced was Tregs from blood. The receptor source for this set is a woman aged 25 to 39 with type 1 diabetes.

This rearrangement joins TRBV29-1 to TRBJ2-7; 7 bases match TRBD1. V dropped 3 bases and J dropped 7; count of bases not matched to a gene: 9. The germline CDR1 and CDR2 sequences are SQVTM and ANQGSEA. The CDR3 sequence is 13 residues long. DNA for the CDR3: TGCAGCGTTGACCGGGGTAGGGGGCGAGAGCAGTACTTC. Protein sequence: CSVDRGRGREQYF.

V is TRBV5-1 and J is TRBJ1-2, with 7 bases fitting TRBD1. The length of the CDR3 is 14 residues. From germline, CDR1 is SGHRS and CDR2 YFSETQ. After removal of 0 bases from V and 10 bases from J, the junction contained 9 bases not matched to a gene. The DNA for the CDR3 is TGCGCCAGCAGCTTGGGAGACAGGGCACGTTACTACACCTTC. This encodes CASSLGDRARYYTF.

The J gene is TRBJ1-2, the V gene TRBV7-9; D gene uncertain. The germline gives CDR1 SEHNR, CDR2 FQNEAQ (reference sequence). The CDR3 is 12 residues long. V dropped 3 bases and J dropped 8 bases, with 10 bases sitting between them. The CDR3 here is CASSLSTGGYTF. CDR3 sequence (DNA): TGTGCCAGCAGCTTGAGTACCGGGGGCTACACCTTC.

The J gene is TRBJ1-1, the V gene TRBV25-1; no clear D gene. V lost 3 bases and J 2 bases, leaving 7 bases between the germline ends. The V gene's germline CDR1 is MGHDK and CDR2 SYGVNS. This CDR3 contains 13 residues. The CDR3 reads CASSDYLNTEAFF. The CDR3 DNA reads TGTGCCAGCAGTGACTACCTAAACACTGAAGCTTTCTTT.

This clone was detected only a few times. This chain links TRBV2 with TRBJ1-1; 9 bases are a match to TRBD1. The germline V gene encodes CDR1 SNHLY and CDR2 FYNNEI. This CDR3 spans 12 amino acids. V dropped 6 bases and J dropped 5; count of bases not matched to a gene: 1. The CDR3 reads CASRTGGTEAFF. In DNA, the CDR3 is TGTGCCAGCAGGACAGGGGGGACTGAAGCTTTCTTT.

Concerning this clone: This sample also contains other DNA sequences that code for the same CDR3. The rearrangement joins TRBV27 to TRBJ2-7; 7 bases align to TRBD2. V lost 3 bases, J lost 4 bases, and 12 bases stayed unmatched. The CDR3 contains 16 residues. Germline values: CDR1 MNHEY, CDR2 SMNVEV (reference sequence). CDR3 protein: CASSLIGGSGYYEQYF. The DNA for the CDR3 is TGTGCCAGCAGTTTGATTGGCGGGAGTGGGTATTACGAGCAGTACTTC.

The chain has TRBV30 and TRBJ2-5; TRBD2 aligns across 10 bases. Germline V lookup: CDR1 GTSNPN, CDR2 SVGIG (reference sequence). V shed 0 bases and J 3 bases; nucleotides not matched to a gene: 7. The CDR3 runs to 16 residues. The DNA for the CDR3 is TGTGCCTGGAGTGTAGGGGTTCTAGCGGGAGAAGAGACCCAGTACTTC. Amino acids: CAWSVGVLAGEETQYF.

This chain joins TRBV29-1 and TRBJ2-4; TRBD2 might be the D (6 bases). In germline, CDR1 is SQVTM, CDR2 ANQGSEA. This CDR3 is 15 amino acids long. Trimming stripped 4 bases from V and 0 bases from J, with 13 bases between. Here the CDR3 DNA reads TGCAGCGTTGGGAATAGCGGACTAGCCAAAAACATTCAGTACTTC. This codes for CSVGNSGLAKNIQYF.

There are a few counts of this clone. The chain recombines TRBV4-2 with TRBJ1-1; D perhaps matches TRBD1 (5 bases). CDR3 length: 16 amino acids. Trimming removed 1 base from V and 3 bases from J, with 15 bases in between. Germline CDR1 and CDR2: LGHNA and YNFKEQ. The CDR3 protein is CASSQVGRVTDTEAFF. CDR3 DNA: TGTGCCAGCAGCCAAGTTGGCAGGGTAACGGACACTGAAGCTTTCTTT.

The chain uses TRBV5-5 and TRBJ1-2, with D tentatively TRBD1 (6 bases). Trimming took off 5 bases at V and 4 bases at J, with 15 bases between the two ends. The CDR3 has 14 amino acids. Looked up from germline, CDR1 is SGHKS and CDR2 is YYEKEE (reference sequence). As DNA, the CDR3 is TGTGCCAGCAGTCCTCTTTCAGGGGCCTATGGCTACACCTTC. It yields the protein CASSPLSGAYGYTF.

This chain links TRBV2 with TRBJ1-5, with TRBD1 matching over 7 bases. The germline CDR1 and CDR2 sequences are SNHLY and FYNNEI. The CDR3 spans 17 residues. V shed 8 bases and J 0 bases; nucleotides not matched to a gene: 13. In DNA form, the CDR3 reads TGTGCCAGCTCTGACAGGGCCCGAACCTATAGCAATCAGCCCCAGCATTTT. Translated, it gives CASSDRARTYSNQPQHF.

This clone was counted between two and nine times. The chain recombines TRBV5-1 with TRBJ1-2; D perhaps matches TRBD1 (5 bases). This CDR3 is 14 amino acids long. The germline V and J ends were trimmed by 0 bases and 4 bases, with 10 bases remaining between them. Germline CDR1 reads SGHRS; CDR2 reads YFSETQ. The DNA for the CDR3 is TGCGCCAGCAGCTTGGGACAGACGGGCTATGGCTACACCTTC. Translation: CASSLGQTGYGYTF.

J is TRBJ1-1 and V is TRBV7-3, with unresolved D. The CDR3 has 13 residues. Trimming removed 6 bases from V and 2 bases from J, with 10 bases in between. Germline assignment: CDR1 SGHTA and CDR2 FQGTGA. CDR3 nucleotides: TGTGCCAGCAGGGCTCACCCTAACACTGAAGCTTTCTTT. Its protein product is CASRAHPNTEAFF.

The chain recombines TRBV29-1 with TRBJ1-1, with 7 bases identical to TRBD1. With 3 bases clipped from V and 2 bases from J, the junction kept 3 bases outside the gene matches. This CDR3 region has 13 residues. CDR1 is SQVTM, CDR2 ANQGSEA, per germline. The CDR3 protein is CSVDGQVNTEAFF. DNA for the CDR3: TGCAGCGTTGATGGACAGGTAAACACTGAAGCTTTCTTT.

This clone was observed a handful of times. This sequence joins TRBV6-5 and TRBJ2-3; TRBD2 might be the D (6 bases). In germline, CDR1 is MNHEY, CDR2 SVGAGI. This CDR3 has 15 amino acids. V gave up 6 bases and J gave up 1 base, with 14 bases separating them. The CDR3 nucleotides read TGTGCCAGCAGCGACGGAGGGTTCCGCACAGATACGCAGTATTTT. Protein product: CASSDGGFRTDTQYF.

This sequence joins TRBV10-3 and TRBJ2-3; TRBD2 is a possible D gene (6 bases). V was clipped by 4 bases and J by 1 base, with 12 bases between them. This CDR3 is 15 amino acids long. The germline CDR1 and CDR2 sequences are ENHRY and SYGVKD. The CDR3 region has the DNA TGTGCCATCAGTGGCCTCGGGGGAGGCACAGATACGCAGTATTTT. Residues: CAISGLGGGTDTQYF.

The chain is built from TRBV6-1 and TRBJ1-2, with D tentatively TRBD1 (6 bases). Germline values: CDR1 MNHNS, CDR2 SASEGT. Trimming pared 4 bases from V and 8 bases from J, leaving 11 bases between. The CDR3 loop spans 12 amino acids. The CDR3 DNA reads TGTGCCAGCAGTGGGGGGCGCGGGGGCTACACCTTC. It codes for CASSGGRGGYTF.

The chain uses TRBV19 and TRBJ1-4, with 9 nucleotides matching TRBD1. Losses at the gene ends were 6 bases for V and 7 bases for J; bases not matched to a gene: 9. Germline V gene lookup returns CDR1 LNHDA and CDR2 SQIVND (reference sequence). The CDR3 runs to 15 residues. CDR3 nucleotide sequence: TGTGCCAGTAGCAAAACACAGGGGGCCAGTGAAAAACTGTTTTTT. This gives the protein CASSKTQGASEKLFF.

The CDR3 sequence: CASSLVAGVQFF. The CDR3 DNA is TGTGCCAGCAGCTTGGTTGCGGGAGTACAGTTCTTC. The rearrangement links TRBV5-4 to TRBJ2-1, with TRBD2 matching 7 bases. Per the germline V gene, CDR1 is SGHNT and CDR2 is YYREEE (reference sequence). V trimming: 0 bases; J trimming: 13 bases; junction bases outside the gene matches: 4. The CDR3 has 12 residues.

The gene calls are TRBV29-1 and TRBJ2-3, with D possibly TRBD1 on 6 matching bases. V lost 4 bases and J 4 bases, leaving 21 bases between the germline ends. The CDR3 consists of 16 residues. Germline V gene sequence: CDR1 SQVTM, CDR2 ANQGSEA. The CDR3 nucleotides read TGCAGCGTTGTAGGCCACAGGGAAAGGCCCGCAGATACGCAGTATTTT. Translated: CSVVGHRERPADTQYF.